This is a list of T cell receptor beta chains from one sample in a study of CD4 and CD8 cells across lung adenocarcinoma regions. TCRdb ran MiXCR on the PCR reads and lists one entry per CDR3 protein. The data show approximately 19,000 distinct CDR3 sequences, around 50% seen once. The sample was CD8+ T cells from the center of a lung tumor. The receptor set was obtained from a female donor with lung adenocarcinoma. The CD4 and CD8 labels of this study may be unreliable. The CDR3 runs from the conserved cysteine through the conserved F or W. A D gene is named only where the DNA matches it firmly. A row's size may be missing; if present it is once, few, many or a size class.

V gene	D gene	J gene	clone size	CDR3 length	CDR3 DNA	CDR3 protein
TRBV7-1	-	TRBJ2-4	-	16	TGTGCCAGCAGGGGGGCCGGGGGAGGTGACCCAGAGACGCAGTACTTC	CASRGAGGGDPETQYF
TRBV4-1	-	TRBJ1-5	once	14	TGCGCCAGCAGCCAGGTATTGGCAGAGCAGCCCCAGCATTTT	CASSQVLAEQPQHF
TRBV20-1	-	TRBJ1-2	-	13	TGCAGTGCTAGGACAGGTCCTAACTATGGCTACACCTTC	CSARTGPNYGYTF
TRBV27	TRBD2	TRBJ2-4	-	13	TGTGCCACGGGAGTTAGCGGGATAGACATTCAGTACTTC	CATGVSGIDIQYF
TRBV6-5	-	TRBJ2-1	-	12	TGTGCCAGCAGTTACCCTGCGGGTGAGCAGTTCTTC	CASSYPAGEQFF
TRBV6-1	-	TRBJ1-1	once	15	TGTGCCAGCAGAGCCCAGGCAGGACTGAACACTGAAGCTTTCTTT	CASRAQAGLNTEAFF
TRBV10-1	-	TRBJ2-3	-	15	TGCGCCAGCAGTGAAGGGAAAGCGAGCACAGATACGCAGTATTTT	CASSEGKASTDTQYF
TRBV28	-	TRBJ1-2	-	16	TGTGCCAGCAGTTTAGGCCGGGGAGTCCAGGGCTATGGCTACACCTTC	CASSLGRGVQGYGYTF
TRBV6-1	TRBD1	TRBJ1-4	many	14	TGTGCCAGCGGCCTACAGGGGGCGGGAGAAAAACTGTTTTTT	CASGLQGAGEKLFF
TRBV27	-	TRBJ2-1	-	15	TGTGCCAGCAGTTCAGGGCAAGACTCCTACAATGAGCAGTTCTTC	CASSSGQDSYNEQFF